The clone carrying this TCR beta chain was seen many times. What it binds is not known. Exclusion criteria comprised uncontrolled infection, other autoimmune disease, pregnancy or lactation. Authors of the study amplified TCR beta CDR3 regions from RNA transcripts. First-round RT-PCR targeting the TCR CDR3 was performed with the HTBI primer set. TCRdb fed the multiplex PCR reads into MiXCR, producing one record per CDR3 protein. The table shows roughly 520,000 distinct CDR3 sequences, with approximately 25% occurring only once. V was clipped by 5 bases and J by 4 bases; unmatched bases: 8. The CDR3 is 16 amino acids. From germline, CDR1 is SGHAT and CDR2 FQDESV (reference sequence). The data derive from a study of T cells in Graves' hyperthyroidism and ophthalmopathy. Study-level findings and limits: Ophthalmopathy cases were set apart from stable hyperthyroidism by a 13 V-J model. Before onset, ophthalmopathy was predicted by the model a median around 6.5 months earlier.

The clonotype comes from a woman under 40 with Graves' ophthalmopathy. The source material was blood. The chain has TRBV11-1 and TRBJ2-2; 9 bases line up with TRBD1. Here the CDR3 DNA reads TGTGCCAGCAGCGTCCCGGGACAGGGCGTCACCGGGGAGCTGTTTTTT. Protein sequence: CASSVPGQGVTGELFF.